Each of the 28 T cell receptor beta chains below was sequenced from the same sample in a study of blood T cells in healthy people across ages. A second 7 to 11 cycle PCR used barcoded and J-beta primers. One entry per CDR3 protein results from TCRdb running MiXCR on the 5' RACE reads. This table holds hundreds of thousands of distinct CDR3 sequences, 58% found once. The specimen was blood. These receptors were obtained from a man between 60 and 75 years old in good health.

The CDR3 reads CASSPAEGETQYF. CDR3 nucleotide sequence: TGTGCCAGCAGCCCAGCAGAGGGGGAGACCCAGTACTTC. V and J are TRBV7-7 and TRBJ2-5; tentatively, D is TRBD1 or TRBD2 (5 bases each). Trimming removed 5 bases from V and 5 bases from J, with 12 bases in between. Per the germline V gene, CDR1 is SSHAT and CDR2 is FNYEAQ (reference sequence). CDR3 length equals 13 residues.

The chain carries TRBV5-1 and TRBJ2-6; perhaps TRBD1 as D (6 bases). Germline-derived CDR1 and CDR2 are SGHRS and YFSETQ. The CDR3 consists of 16 residues. V was shortened by 2 bases and J by 0 bases, with 9 bases between the two germline ends. CDR3 protein: CASSFTGSSGANVLTF. The DNA of the CDR3 is TGCGCCAGCAGCTTCACAGGGAGCTCTGGGGCCAACGTCCTGACTTTC.

This clonotype was observed once. The rearrangement uses TRBV3-1 and TRBJ2-5; D unresolved. The CDR3 totals 13 residues. CDR1 and CDR2 from the germline V gene are LGHDT and YNNKEL (reference sequence). V lost 7 bases and J 8 bases, leaving 17 bases between the germline ends. CDR3: CASTRTASTTQYF. CDR3 coding DNA: TGTGCCAGCACGAGGACGGCCAGTACAACCCAGTACTTC.

The chain recombines TRBV6-6 with TRBJ2-1; D not resolved. In germline, CDR1 is MNHNY, CDR2 SVGAGI (reference sequence). The CDR3 has 15 amino acids. Trimming shortened V by 4 bases and J by 5 bases, and 15 bases separated the two germline ends. The CDR3 nucleotides read TGTGCCAGCAGTTCCCTAGAGAAACCCCACAATGAGCAGTTCTTC. Translation gives CASSSLEKPHNEQFF.

The DNA for the CDR3 is TGTGCCACCGTGGGTCTCAGCACAGATACGCAGTATTTT. Translation gives CATVGLSTDTQYF. This chain joins TRBV24-1 and TRBJ2-3; D unclear. Germline lookup yields CDR1 KGHDR and CDR2 SFDVKD. This CDR3 contains 13 residues. The V end lost 9 bases, the J end lost 0 bases, and 9 bases lay between the germline ends.

CDR3 in DNA: TGTGCCAGCAGCTCAACGTTAGACAGGGGTGAGACCCAGTACTTC. It translates to CASSSTLDRGETQYF. The chain recombines TRBV11-2 with TRBJ2-5; 8 positions agree with TRBD1. With V trimmed by 4 bases and J by 5 bases, 9 bases remained unmatched. The CDR3 length is 15 residues. Per the germline V gene, CDR1 is SGHAT and CDR2 is FQNNGV.

CDR3 in amino acids: CASRGDILAGGTLNEQFF. CDR3 bases: TGTGCCAGCAGGGGAGACATCTTAGCGGGGGGGACTCTCAATGAGCAGTTCTTC. The chain links TRBV2 to TRBJ2-1, with 11 bases fitting TRBD2. J was trimmed by 6 bases and V by 6 bases; bases with no gene match: 16. The CDR3 has 18 amino acids. Germline V gene lookup returns CDR1 SNHLY and CDR2 FYNNEI.

The J gene is TRBJ2-3, the V gene TRBV20-1, with TRBD2 matching over 7 bases. Germline V gives CDR1 DFQATT, CDR2 SNEGSKA (reference sequence). J gave up 6 bases and V 0 bases, and 9 bases lay outside the gene matches. The CDR3 contains 15 residues. CDR3 nucleotide sequence: TGCAGTGCTAGAGATAATCTAGCGGCCCCGGATACGCAGTATTTT. It is translated as CSARDNLAAPDTQYF.

This rearrangement joins TRBV29-1 to TRBJ2-3, with 11 bases aligning to TRBD2. Germline V gene sequence: CDR1 SQVTM, CDR2 ANQGSEA. This CDR3 has 15 residues. Trimming at V came to 7 bases and at J to 6 bases, leaving 12 bases not matched to a gene. The DNA of the CDR3 is TGCAGCGCCGACTGGCTAGCGGGAGGAGGTGATACGCAGTATTTT. Its protein product is CSADWLAGGGDTQYF.

The rearrangement links TRBV2 to TRBJ2-5, with D perhaps TRBD1 (6 bases). Germline CDR1 and CDR2: SNHLY and FYNNEI. V lost 6 bases and J 4 bases, leaving 15 bases between the germline ends. This CDR3 has 14 residues. CDR3 sequence (DNA): TGTGCCAGCAGGAGGGGGTCACTTTTAGAGACCCAGTACTTC. Protein product: CASRRGSLLETQYF.

The CDR3 DNA follows: TGTGCCAGCAGTGGAGCGGGGGTGAACACCGGGGAGCTGTTTTTT. Its protein is CASSGAGVNTGELFF. The rearrangement links TRBV9 to TRBJ2-2; 8 positions agree with TRBD2. This CDR3 region has 15 residues. Unmatched junction bases numbered 4, after V lost 5 bases and J lost 1 base. Germline CDR1 is SGDLS and CDR2 is YYNGEE.

To note about this clonotype: Sequence at one end of the junction differs from germline and may be a read error. This chain joins TRBV12-3 or TRBV12-4 and TRBJ1-2, with D possibly TRBD1 on 5 matching bases. This CDR3 has 12 residues. CDR3 in DNA: TGTGCCATCAGTTTCGGGACTTATGGCTACACCTTC. It translates to CAISFGTYGYTF.

J is TRBJ1-5 and V is TRBV6-5; the D is unclear. Germline values: CDR1 MNHEY, CDR2 SVGAGI. CDR3 length: 19 residues. Trimming removed 4 bases from V and 4 bases from J, with 26 bases in between. The CDR3 DNA reads as TGTGCCAGCAGTTCGGCCCCCTTGCCCAGACCCGAAGGGAATCAGCCCCAGCATTTT. Its protein product is CASSSAPLPRPEGNQPQHF.

The chain links TRBV11-1 to TRBJ2-5, with D unresolved. The better agreement between TRBJ2-7 and the DNA end casts doubt on the J call. This CDR3 spans 14 amino acids. Germline V gives CDR1 SGHAT, CDR2 FQDESV (reference sequence). The CDR3 protein is CASSSRVQSDEQYF. In DNA, the CDR3 is TGTGCCAGCAGCTCACGAGTTCAATCGGACGAGCAGTACTTC.

This chain uses TRBV28 with TRBJ2-7, with TRBD1 as a possible D gene (5 bases). The V and J ends lost 2 bases and 7 bases respectively, with 21 bases between them. Germline V gives CDR1 MDHEN, CDR2 SYDVKM. The CDR3 contains 16 residues. The CDR3 sequence: CASSLRLHGALGEQYF. The CDR3 DNA reads as TGTGCCAGCAGTTTACGGTTGCATGGGGCTCTGGGGGAGCAGTACTTC.

The V call is TRBV20-1, the J call TRBJ1-2; 8 nucleotides agree with TRBD1. V shed 5 bases, J shed 3 bases, and the junction held 2 bases outside the gene matches. Germline-derived CDR1 and CDR2 are DFQATT and SNEGSKA (reference sequence). The CDR3 totals 12 residues. CDR3 loop: CSAPQGDYGYTF. CDR3 bases: TGCAGTGCTCCACAGGGGGACTATGGCTACACCTTC.

The chain has TRBV10-3 and TRBJ2-3; 7 bases agree with TRBD2. CDR3 length: 14 amino acids. V lost 3 bases and J lost 4; bases outside the gene matches: 4. Germline V CDR1 and CDR2: ENHRY, SYGVKD. This chain's CDR3 is CAISDGGSPDTQYF. DNA for the CDR3: TGTGCCATCAGTGACGGGGGGTCCCCAGATACGCAGTATTTT.

The V and J genes are TRBV2 and TRBJ2-1, with 7 bases identical to TRBD2. There are 13 residues in the CDR3. Germline assignment: CDR1 SNHLY and CDR2 FYNNEI. The junction had 7 bases not matched to a gene; V was cut back by 6 bases and J by 8 bases. CDR3 in DNA: TGTGCCAGCAGCCGTTGGGGGGGGGATGAGCAGTTCTTC. Translation gives CASSRWGGDEQFF.

V is TRBV7-2 and J is TRBJ2-5, with 8 bases identical to TRBD2. This CDR3 has 14 residues. The germline gives CDR1 SGHTA, CDR2 FQGNSA. V shed 5 bases and J 2 bases; nucleotides not matched to a gene: 4. CDR3 sequence reads: CASSTGLEQETQYF. In DNA form, the CDR3 reads TGTGCCAGCAGCACGGGACTAGAGCAAGAGACCCAGTACTTC.

The rearrangement joins TRBV6-5 to TRBJ1-2; D is possibly TRBD1 (5 bases). The CDR3 contains 14 residues. Germline CDR1 and CDR2: MNHEY and SVGAGI. The V end lost 7 bases, the J end lost 4 bases, and 16 bases lay between the germline ends. CDR3 protein: CASNPSRQFYGYTF. CDR3 nucleotides: TGTGCCAGCAACCCCTCACGACAGTTCTATGGCTACACCTTC.

The chain recombines TRBV11-2 with TRBJ2-5; D is possibly TRBD1 or TRBD2 (8 bases each). Trimming removed 1 base from V and 0 bases from J, with 21 bases in between. In germline, CDR1 is SGHAT, CDR2 FQNNGV. The CDR3 contains 19 residues. The CDR3 DNA follows: TGTGCCAGCAGCTTAGGGTCCGGCGGGGGGACAGGACACCAAGAGACCCAGTACTTC. Protein product: CASSLGSGGGTGHQETQYF.

The chain employs TRBV27 and TRBJ2-7; D call uncertain. The CDR3 is 16 residues long. Germline V gives CDR1 MNHEY, CDR2 SMNVEV (reference sequence). V shed 5 bases and J shed 0 bases, with 17 bases lying between them. This chain's CDR3 is CASSVTLPYGSYEQYF. In DNA, the CDR3 is TGTGCCAGCAGTGTCACACTACCTTATGGCTCCTACGAGCAGTACTTC.

This clonotype was counted many times. V usage is TRBV5-5 and J usage is TRBJ2-4, with D possibly matching TRBD1 (5 bases). This CDR3 is built from 15 residues. The V gene's germline CDR1 is SGHKS and CDR2 YYEKEE (reference sequence). Trimming stripped 4 bases from V and 1 base from J, with 12 bases between. The CDR3 DNA reads as TGTGCCAGCAGCGACCTGGCAGGGGCCAAAAACATTCAGTACTTC. It codes for CASSDLAGAKNIQYF.

The table lists this clonotype with a few counts. V usage is TRBV2 and J usage is TRBJ2-5; TRBD2 is a possible D gene (6 bases). The CDR3 covers 13 residues. V was shortened by 5 bases and J by 7 bases, with 14 bases between the two germline ends. The germline CDR1 and CDR2 sequences are SNHLY and FYNNEI. CDR3 region: CASSPRLEGTQYF. The CDR3 DNA sequence: TGTGCCAGCAGTCCCCGACTAGAAGGGACCCAGTACTTC.

The rearrangement links TRBV5-1 to TRBJ2-3; either TRBD1 or TRBD2 may fit D (5 bases each). Trimming stripped 4 bases from V and 2 bases from J, with 11 bases between. The CDR3 runs to 14 residues. Germline V CDR1 and CDR2: SGHRS, YFSETQ. The CDR3 sequence: CASSLGTNTDTQYF. The CDR3 coding sequence is TGCGCCAGCAGCCTCGGGACCAACACAGATACGCAGTATTTT. Based on the CDR3 plus reference TRBV5-1 and TRBJ2-3, the full variable domain is KAGVTQTPRYLIKTRGQQVTLSCSPISGHRSVSWYQQTPGQGLQFLFEYFSETQRNKGNFPGRFSGRQFSNSRSEMNVSTLELGDSALYLCASSLGTNTDTQYFGPGTRLTVL.

The V gene is TRBV20-1, the J gene TRBJ2-5; the D gene could be TRBD1 or TRBD2 (5 bases each). CDR1 DFQATT and CDR2 SNEGSKA come from the germline V gene (reference sequence). Trimming removed 3 bases at V and 3 bases at J, with 8 bases between. The CDR3 has 12 residues. DNA of the CDR3: TGCAGTGCTAGTATGGGGGAAGAGACCCAGTACTTC. It encodes CSASMGEETQYF.

This clonotype has only a few counts. The chain joins TRBV4-2 to TRBJ1-2, with 9 bases fitting TRBD1. Germline CDR1 is LGHNA and CDR2 is YNFKEQ. The J segment lost 4 bases and the V segment lost 0 bases, leaving 3 bases of the junction unmatched. The CDR3 contains 15 residues. CDR3 bases: TGTGCCAGCAGCCAAGACCCGGGACAGGGCTATGGCTACACCTTC. Amino acids: CASSQDPGQGYGYTF.

In the case of this clonotype: One end of the junction varies from germline; a read error may be responsible. V and J are TRBV5-1 and TRBJ1-2; D call uncertain. The CDR3 runs 13 residues. Germline CDR1 SGHRS, CDR2 YFSETQ. The CDR3 region has the DNA TGCACCAGCAGCGCGGACGCTAACTATGGCTACACCTTC. The encoded protein is CTSSADANYGYTF.